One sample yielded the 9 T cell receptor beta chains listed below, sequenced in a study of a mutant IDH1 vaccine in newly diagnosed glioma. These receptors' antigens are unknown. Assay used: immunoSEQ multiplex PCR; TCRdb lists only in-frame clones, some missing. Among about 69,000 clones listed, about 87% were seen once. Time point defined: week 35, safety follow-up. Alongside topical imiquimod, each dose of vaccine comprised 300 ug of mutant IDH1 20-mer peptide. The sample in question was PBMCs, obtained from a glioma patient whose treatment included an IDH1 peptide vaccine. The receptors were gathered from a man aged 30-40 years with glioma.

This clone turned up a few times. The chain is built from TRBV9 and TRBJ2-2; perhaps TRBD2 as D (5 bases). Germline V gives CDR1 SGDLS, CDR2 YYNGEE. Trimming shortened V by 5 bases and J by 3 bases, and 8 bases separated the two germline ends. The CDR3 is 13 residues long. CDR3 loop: CASSRGDTGELFF. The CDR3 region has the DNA TGTGCCAGCAGTCGGGGTGACACCGGGGAGCTGTTTTTT.

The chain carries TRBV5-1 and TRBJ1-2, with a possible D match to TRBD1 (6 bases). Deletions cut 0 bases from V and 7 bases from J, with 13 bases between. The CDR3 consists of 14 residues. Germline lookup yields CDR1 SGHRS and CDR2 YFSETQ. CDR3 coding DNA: TGCGCCAGCAGCTTGGGCTCGGGGGCGGTTGGCTACACCTTC. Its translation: CASSLGSGAVGYTF.

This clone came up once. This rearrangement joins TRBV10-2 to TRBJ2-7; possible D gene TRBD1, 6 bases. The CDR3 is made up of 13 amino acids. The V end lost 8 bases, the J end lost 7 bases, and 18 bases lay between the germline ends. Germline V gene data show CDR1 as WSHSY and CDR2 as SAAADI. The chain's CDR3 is CASSSGERREQYF. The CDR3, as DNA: TGCGCCAGCTCCTCAGGGGAGAGGAGGGAGCAGTACTTC.

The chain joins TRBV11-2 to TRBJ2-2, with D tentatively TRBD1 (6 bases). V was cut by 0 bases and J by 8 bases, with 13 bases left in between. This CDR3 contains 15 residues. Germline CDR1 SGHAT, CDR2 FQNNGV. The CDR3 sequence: CASSLDNGGWGELFF. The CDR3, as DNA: TGTGCCAGCAGCTTAGATAATGGGGGCTGGGGGGAGCTGTTTTTT.

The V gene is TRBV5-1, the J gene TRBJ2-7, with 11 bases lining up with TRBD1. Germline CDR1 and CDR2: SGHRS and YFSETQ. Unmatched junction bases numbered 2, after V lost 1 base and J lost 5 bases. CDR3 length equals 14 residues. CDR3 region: CASSLWTGGDEQYF. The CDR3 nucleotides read TGCGCCAGCAGCTTGTGGACAGGGGGCGACGAGCAGTACTTC.

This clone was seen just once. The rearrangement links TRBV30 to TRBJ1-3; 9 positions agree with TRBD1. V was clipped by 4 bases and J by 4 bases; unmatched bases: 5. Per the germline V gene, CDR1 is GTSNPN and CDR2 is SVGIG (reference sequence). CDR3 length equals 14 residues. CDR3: CAWKTGGAGNTIYF. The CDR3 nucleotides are TGTGCCTGGAAAACAGGGGGCGCCGGAAACACCATATATTTT.

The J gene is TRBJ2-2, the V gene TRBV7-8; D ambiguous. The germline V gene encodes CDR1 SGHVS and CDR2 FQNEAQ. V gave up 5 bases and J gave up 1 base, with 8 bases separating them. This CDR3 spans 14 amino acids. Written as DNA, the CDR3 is TGTGCCAGCAGCCAGACGGTGAACACCGGGGAGCTGTTTTTT. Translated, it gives CASSQTVNTGELFF.

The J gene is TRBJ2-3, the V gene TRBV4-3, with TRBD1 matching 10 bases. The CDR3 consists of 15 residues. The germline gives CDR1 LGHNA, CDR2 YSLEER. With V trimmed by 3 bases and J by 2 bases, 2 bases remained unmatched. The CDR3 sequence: CASSQTGGDTDTQYF. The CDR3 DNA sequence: TGCGCCAGCAGCCAGACAGGGGGCGACACAGATACGCAGTATTTT.

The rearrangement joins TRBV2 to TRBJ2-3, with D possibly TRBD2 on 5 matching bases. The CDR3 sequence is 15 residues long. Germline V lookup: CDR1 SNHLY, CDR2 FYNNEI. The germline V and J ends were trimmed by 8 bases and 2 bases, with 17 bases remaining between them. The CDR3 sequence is CASGLDGLYTDTQYF. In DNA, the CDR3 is TGTGCCAGCGGATTGGACGGACTTTACACAGATACGCAGTATTTT.